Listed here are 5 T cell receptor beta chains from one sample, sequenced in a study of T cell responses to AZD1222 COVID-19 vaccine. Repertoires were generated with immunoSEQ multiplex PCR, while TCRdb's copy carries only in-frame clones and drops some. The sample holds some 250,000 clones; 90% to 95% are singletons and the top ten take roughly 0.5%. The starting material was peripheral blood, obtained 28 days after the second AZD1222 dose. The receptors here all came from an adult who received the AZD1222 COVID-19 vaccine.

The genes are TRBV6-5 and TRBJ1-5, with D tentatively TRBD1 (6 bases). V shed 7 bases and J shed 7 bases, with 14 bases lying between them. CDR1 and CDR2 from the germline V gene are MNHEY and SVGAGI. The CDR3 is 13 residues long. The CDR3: CASTEGVGQPQHF. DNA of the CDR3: TGTGCCAGCACCGAGGGGGTTGGACAGCCCCAGCATTTT.

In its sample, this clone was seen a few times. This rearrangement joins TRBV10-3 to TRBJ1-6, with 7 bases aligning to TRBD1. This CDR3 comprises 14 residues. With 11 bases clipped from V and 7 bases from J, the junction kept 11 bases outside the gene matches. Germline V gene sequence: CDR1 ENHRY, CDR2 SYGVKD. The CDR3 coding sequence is TGTGCCTCCCAGGGGGTACAGGGGAATTCACCCCTCCACTTT. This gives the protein CASQGVQGNSPLHF.

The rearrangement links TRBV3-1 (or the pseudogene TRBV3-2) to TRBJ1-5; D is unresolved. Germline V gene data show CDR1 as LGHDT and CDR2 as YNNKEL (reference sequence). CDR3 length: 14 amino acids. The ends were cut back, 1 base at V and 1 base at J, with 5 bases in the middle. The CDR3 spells CASSQVGSNQPQHF. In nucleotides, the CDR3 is TGTGCCAGCAGCCAAGTTGGGAGCAATCAGCCCCAGCATTTT.

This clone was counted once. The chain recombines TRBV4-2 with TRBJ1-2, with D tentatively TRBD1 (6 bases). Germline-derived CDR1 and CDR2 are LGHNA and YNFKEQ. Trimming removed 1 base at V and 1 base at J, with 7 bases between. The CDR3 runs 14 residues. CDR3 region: CASSQGGGNYGYTF. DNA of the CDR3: TGTGCCAGCAGCCAAGGAGGGGGTAACTATGGCTACACCTTC.

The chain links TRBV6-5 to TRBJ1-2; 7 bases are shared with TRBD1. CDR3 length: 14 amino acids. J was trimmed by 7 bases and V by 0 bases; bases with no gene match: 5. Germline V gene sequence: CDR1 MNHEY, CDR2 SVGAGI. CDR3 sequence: CASSYSRGEVGYTF. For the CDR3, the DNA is TGTGCCAGCAGTTACTCCAGGGGGGAGGTTGGCTACACCTTC.